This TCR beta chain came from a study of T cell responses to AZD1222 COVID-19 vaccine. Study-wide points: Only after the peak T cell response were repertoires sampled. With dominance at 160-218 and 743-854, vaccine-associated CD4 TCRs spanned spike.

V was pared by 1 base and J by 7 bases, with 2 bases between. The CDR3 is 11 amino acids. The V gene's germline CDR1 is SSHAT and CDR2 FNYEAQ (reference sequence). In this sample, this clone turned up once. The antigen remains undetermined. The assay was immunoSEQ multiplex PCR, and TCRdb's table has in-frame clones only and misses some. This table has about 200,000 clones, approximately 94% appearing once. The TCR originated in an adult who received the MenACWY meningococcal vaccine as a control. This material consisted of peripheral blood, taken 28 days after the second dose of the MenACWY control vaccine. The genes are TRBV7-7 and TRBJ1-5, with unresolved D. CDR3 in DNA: TGTGCCAGCAGCTTAGGACAGCCCCAGCATTTT. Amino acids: CASSLGQPQHF.